This paragraph reports one T cell receptor beta chain. Its antigen is currently unknown. This sample was included in a study of cytomegalovirus exposure and HLA in healthy donors. General study findings and limits: With high specificity and sensitivity, the classifier reportedly diagnosed cytomegalovirus status.

The PCR used 60 Vbeta and 13 Jbeta primers. Assay used: immunoSEQ multiplex PCR; TCRdb lists only in-frame clones, some missing. The sample shows about 41,000 clones, roughly 80% of them seen only once. Sequences were obtained from PBMCs. The receptor was derived from a man over 45 in good health and CMV-seronegative.

CDR3 DNA: TGTGCCAGCAGGGAGACAGCCTCCGAGCAGTACTTC. This translates into CASRETASEQYF. This chain joins TRBV7-9 and TRBJ2-7; D might be TRBD1 (5 bases). Germline V gene sequence: CDR1 SEHNR, CDR2 FQNEAQ (reference sequence). Trimming removed 6 bases from V and 6 bases from J, with 12 bases in between. There are 12 residues in the CDR3.